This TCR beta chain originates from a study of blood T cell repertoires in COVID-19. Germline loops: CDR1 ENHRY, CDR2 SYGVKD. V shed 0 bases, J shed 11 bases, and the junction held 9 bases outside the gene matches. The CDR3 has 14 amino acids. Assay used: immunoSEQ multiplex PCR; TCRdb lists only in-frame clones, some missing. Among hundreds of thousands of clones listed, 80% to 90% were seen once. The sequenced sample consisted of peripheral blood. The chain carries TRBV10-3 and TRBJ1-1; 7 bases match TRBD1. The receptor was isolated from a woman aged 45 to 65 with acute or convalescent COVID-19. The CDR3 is CAISESEGGGRAFF. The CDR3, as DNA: TGTGCCATCAGTGAGTCGGAAGGGGGCGGGAGGGCTTTCTTT.